The T cell receptor beta chain under discussion was sequenced for a study of blood T cell repertoires in COVID-19. At the level of the study: Donors in the United States, Italy and Spain gave samples during acute or convalescent COVID-19. T cells, B-cell-depleted T cells, or PBMCs supplied cDNA or gDNA.

The CDR3 contains 15 residues. Looked up from germline, CDR1 is SGHRS and CDR2 is YFSETQ. V trimming: 3 bases; J trimming: 0 bases; junction bases outside the gene matches: 5. Under the authors' procedure: Amplification of reference gene primers provided the estimated nucleated cell counts. TCRdb's copy holds only in-frame clones and misses some; the assay was immunoSEQ multiplex PCR. V and J calls and clone size follow that table, whereas D and trimming were derived from the DNA. The sample carries approximately 46,000 clones, around 86% recorded once. V is TRBV5-1 and J is TRBJ1-1; the match to TRBD1 covers 7 bases. This TCR was sampled from a man between 60 and 70 years old with active or convalescent COVID-19. The sample comprised peripheral blood. The CDR3 loop is CASSSDRVMNTEAFF. Here the CDR3 DNA reads TGCGCCAGCAGCTCCGACAGGGTCATGAACACTGAAGCTTTCTTT.